These T cell receptor beta chains were read from a single sample in a study of CD8+ T cells in alopecia areata. Clones were read by immunoSEQ multiplex PCR, and TCRdb kept only the in-frame ones, dropping some. The data show more than 200,000 clones, less than 45% seen once. The material was CD4+ T cells sorted from blood, obtained at approximately week 39, from a patient treated with tofacitinib. The source is a human donor with alopecia areata. Each CDR3 is given with its conserved first and last residue. Clone size is given for some rows only: seen once, a few or many times, or a class if the clone is expanded.

V gene	clone size	J gene	CDR3 protein
TRBV10-3	few	TRBJ2-4	CAISERRGLVNIQYF
TRBV9	.	TRBJ2-5	CASSESTGRQETQYF
TRBV30	.	TRBJ1-3	CAWSISSGNTIYF
TRBV2	once	TRBJ1-1	CASRPGPMNTEAFF
TRBV11-1	few	TRBJ2-3	CASTTDRADTQYF
TRBV7-2	few	TRBJ2-5	CASSSGTTTQETQYF
TRBV7-2	few	TRBJ2-2	CASSRARTNGAGELFF
TRBV28	few	TRBJ2-5	CASSPVTGHQETQYF
TRBV7-2	few	TRBJ2-3	CASSLGPSRDTQYF
TRBV5-1	few	TRBJ2-3	CASSFSGLASDTQYF
TRBV28	.	TRBJ2-1	CASREYNEQFF
TRBV30	few	TRBJ2-3	CAWSVGRVSRRDTQYF
TRBV5-4	few	TRBJ2-3	CASSFISPPRDTQYF
TRBV5-1	.	TRBJ2-2	CASSLGLVNTGELFF
TRBV29-1	few	TRBJ1-2	CSVEDLHRAYGYTF
TRBV2	.	TRBJ2-1	CASSGSLAGNEQFF
TRBV6-1	.	TRBJ1-2	CASSDSNYGYTF
TRBV5-1	few	TRBJ2-1	CASSPGHGASSSYNEQFF
TRBV5-4	.	TRBJ2-6	CASSLGTQHSGANVLTF
TRBV2	.	TRBJ1-2	CASSGRPTNGYTF
TRBV29-1	.	TRBJ1-1	CSVGETQNTEAFF